This T cell receptor (beta chain) was captured in a study of T cell repertoires in cytomegalovirus infection. Study information: CMV infection and matching HLA type were both indicated by public TCR beta signatures. Notes on the study in general: There were carriers of CMV plus the relevant HLA, and cumulative public TCR beta family frequency identified them. Across the ex vivo response, the dominant clonotypes were HLA-C-restricted CMV-specific TCR beta clonotypes.

Comment on this clonotype: The antigen is undetermined.

MiXCR was run by TCRdb on the reads, yielding one entry per CDR3 protein. The table includes 200,000 to 250,000 distinct CDR3 sequences, approximately 24% detected once. Germline CDR1 is SEHNR and CDR2 is FQNEAQ (reference sequence). The J segment lost 5 bases and the V segment lost 4 bases, leaving 15 bases of the junction unmatched. This CDR3 spans 18 amino acids. This chain joins TRBV7-9 and TRBJ1-4; the match to TRBD1 covers 8 bases. The TCR sequence derives from a human donor in good health (CMV status not recorded). Some clones in this sample may be carry-over from other donors' samples. Sequencing was done on a sample of CD8+ T cells from PBMCs. This CDR3 is CASSSNFGTGGQNEKLFF. The CDR3 DNA sequence: TGTGCCAGCAGCTCAAATTTCGGAACAGGGGGTCAAAATGAAAAACTGTTTTTT.